Following are 4 T cell receptor beta chains from one sample sequenced in a study of response to subunit inactivated influenza vaccine. Each CDR3 protein gets one entry after TCRdb re-called the RT-PCR reads with MiXCR. Here the sample spans 530,000 or so distinct CDR3 sequences, about 14% being singletons. The sample here was PBMCs from blood, taken 11 to 12 days after vaccination. These receptors all stem from a man aged 45-65 years who received an inactivated influenza vaccine.

This clonotype was seen ten or more times. This rearrangement joins TRBV4-2 to TRBJ2-3; D is unclear. Germline V CDR1 and CDR2: LGHNA, YNFKEQ. This CDR3 contains 17 residues. Trimming took 0 bases from V and 6 from J, leaving 19 bases between them. The CDR3 DNA sequence: TGTGCCAGCAGCCAAGAGACTTCCCCCAACCTTGTTGATACGCAGTATTTT. Residues: CASSQETSPNLVDTQYF.

This clonotype was counted only a few times. The V and J genes are TRBV7-3 and TRBJ2-1, with 11 bases lining up with TRBD2. In germline, CDR1 is SGHTA, CDR2 FQGTGA. CDR3 length: 17 residues. V was pared by 0 bases and J by 4 bases, with 5 bases of the junction left unmatched. This CDR3 is CASSLTTTSGTYNEQFF. In DNA, the CDR3 is TGTGCCAGCAGCTTAACGACGACTAGCGGGACTTACAATGAGCAGTTCTTC.

This clonotype was detected ten times or more. The gene calls are TRBV12-3 or TRBV12-4 and TRBJ2-3; the match to TRBD2 covers 10 bases. There are 18 residues in the CDR3. V lost 0 bases and J lost 0; bases outside the gene matches: 6. The CDR3 region is CASSLASASGGSTDTQYF. CDR3 nucleotides: TGTGCCAGCAGTTTAGCCTCGGCTAGCGGGGGCAGCACAGATACGCAGTATTTT.

V gene TRBV12-3 or TRBV12-4 combines with J gene TRBJ1-5; D is perhaps TRBD1 (5 bases). This CDR3 contains 16 residues. V lost 1 base, J lost 4 bases, and 14 bases lay in between. The CDR3 nucleotides read TGTGCCAGCAGTTTAGGGGGGAGGGCGAGGAATCAGCCCCAGCATTTT. It specifies CASSLGGRARNQPQHF.